Below, 10 T cell receptor beta chains from the same sample are listed, as sequenced in a study of blood T cell repertoires in COVID-19. This table comes from immunoSEQ multiplex PCR, and its TCRdb copy is limited to in-frame clones, with some not included. The sample holds 300,000 to 500,000 clones, roughly 90% seen once. The material sequenced was PBMCs or T cells enriched from blood (not recorded which). Receptor source: a young woman with acute COVID-19.

The chain employs TRBV9 and TRBJ1-1; maybe TRBD1 (5 bases). The CDR3 covers 16 residues. Between the trimmed V and J ends, which lost 0 bases and 3 bases, there was a span of 15 bases. The germline gives CDR1 SGDLS, CDR2 YYNGEE. In nucleotides, the CDR3 is TGTGCCAGCAGCGTAGGTCCCCACGGAGGGGACACTGAAGCTTTCTTT. This sequence encodes CASSVGPHGGDTEAFF.

The chain couples TRBV5-6 to TRBJ2-7, with 7 bases identical to TRBD1. V lost 0 bases and J lost 12; bases outside the gene matches: 6. The CDR3 is made up of 12 amino acids. CDR1 and CDR2 from the germline V gene are SGHDT and YYEEEE. The chain's CDR3 is CASSLAQGDMYF. The CDR3 region has the DNA TGTGCCAGCAGCTTGGCTCAGGGGGACATGTACTTC. Full variable domain (remainder filled in from reference TRBV5-6 and TRBJ2-7): DAGVTQSPTHLIKTRGQQVTLRCSPKSGHDTVSWYQQALGQGPQFIFQYYEEEERQRGNFPDRFSGHQFPNYSSELNVNALLLGDSALYLCASSLAQGDMYFGPGTRLTVT.

J is TRBJ1-5 and V is TRBV28, with D possibly matching TRBD1 (6 bases). Looked up from germline, CDR1 is MDHEN and CDR2 is SYDVKM. The CDR3 extends over 15 amino acids. Between the trimmed V and J ends, which lost 2 bases and 9 bases, there was a span of 17 bases. DNA for the CDR3: TGTGCCAGCAGTTTACAGGCGACAGGCCGGGGGCCCCAGCATTTT. Translated, it gives CASSLQATGRGPQHF.

The chain carries TRBV19 and TRBJ1-5; perhaps TRBD1 as D (5 bases). Trimming took 3 bases from V and 4 from J, leaving 13 bases between them. CDR1 is LNHDA, CDR2 SQIVND, per germline (reference sequence). CDR3 size: 15 residues. The CDR3 region is CASSMDGRGNQPQHF. The CDR3 coding sequence is TGTGCCAGTAGTATGGACGGACGGGGGAATCAGCCCCAGCATTTT.

J is TRBJ2-1 and V is TRBV5-1, with a tentative D call TRBD2 (6 bases). Germline loops: CDR1 SGHRS, CDR2 YFSETQ. V lost 1 base, J lost 0 bases, and 11 bases lay in between. The CDR3 length is 16 residues. Here the CDR3 DNA reads TGCGCCAGCAGCTTGTATGGGACTCGCTCCTACAATGAGCAGTTCTTC. Translating it yields CASSLYGTRSYNEQFF.

The rearrangement uses TRBV5-1 and TRBJ1-2, with TRBD1 as a possible D gene (6 bases). CDR3 length: 14 residues. Germline V gene data show CDR1 as SGHRS and CDR2 as YFSETQ. The V and J ends lost 6 bases and 3 bases respectively, with 15 bases between them. In nucleotides, the CDR3 is TGCGCCAGCACCAAGGGGGGGTTGGACTATGGCTACACCTTC. It translates to CASTKGGLDYGYTF. The whole variable domain, filled in from reference TRBV5-1 and TRBJ1-2, reads KAGVTQTPRYLIKTRGQQVTLSCSPISGHRSVSWYQQTPGQGLQFLFEYFSETQRNKGNFPGRFSGRQFSNSRSEMNVSTLELGDSALYLCASTKGGLDYGYTFGSGTRLTVV.

The chain carries TRBV5-8 and TRBJ1-2, with D uncertain. The CDR3 totals 16 residues. V lost 0 bases and J 0 bases, leaving 12 bases between the germline ends. Germline-derived CDR1 and CDR2 are SGHTS and YDEGEE. The CDR3 sequence is CASSLGWAKTNYGYTF. The CDR3 DNA reads TGTGCCAGCAGCTTGGGTTGGGCGAAAACTAACTATGGCTACACCTTC.

V and J are TRBV7-9 and TRBJ2-4; 10 nucleotides agree with TRBD2. Trimming cost V 5 bases and J 7 bases; bases outside gene matches: 5. The CDR3 spans 14 residues. Germline loops: CDR1 SEHNR, CDR2 FQNEAQ (reference sequence). The CDR3: CASSPAGGLNIQYF. The CDR3, as DNA: TGTGCCAGCAGCCCAGCGGGGGGGCTTAACATTCAGTACTTC.

The rearrangement joins TRBV30 to TRBJ1-2; 7 bases align to TRBD1. This CDR3 has 13 residues. From germline, CDR1 is GTSNPN and CDR2 SVGIG (reference sequence). Trimming removed 3 bases from V and 4 bases from J; junction bases left unmatched: 5. The CDR3: CAWSRTGAYGYTF. The DNA for the CDR3 is TGTGCCTGGAGCCGAACAGGGGCCTATGGCTACACCTTC. Full variable domain (rest looked up from reference TRBV30 and TRBJ1-2): SQTIHQWPATLVQPVGSPLSLECTVEGTSNPNLYWYRQAAGRGLQLLFYSVGIGQISSEVPQNLSASRPQDRQFILSSKKLLLSDSGFYLCAWSRTGAYGYTFGSGTRLTVV.

The V gene is TRBV4-2, the J gene TRBJ1-6; D might be TRBD1 (6 bases). Trimming took off 1 base at V and 10 bases at J, with 11 bases between the two ends. The CDR3 length is 14 residues. Germline CDR1 is LGHNA and CDR2 is YNFKEQ. CDR3 region: CASSQAGVKSPLHF. Written as DNA, the CDR3 is TGTGCCAGCAGCCAAGCAGGGGTGAAATCACCCCTCCACTTT.